This T cell receptor (delta chain) was found in a study of gamma-delta chains in newborns, infants, children. The length of the CDR3 is 15 residues. Germline CDR1 GEAIGNYY, CDR2 EKD. TCRdb re-called the reads with CATT. The sample lists about 1,300 delta-chain clones, around 1% occurring once. This clone was seen a handful of times. Since a far larger clone is one base different, this is likely a read error. The sample comprised blood. This clonotype originated in a child in good health. The V gene is TRDV2, the J gene TRDJ1; TRDD3 is a possible D gene (6 bases). The CDR3 is CACDYILGTTGKLIF. The CDR3 nucleotides read TGTGCCTGTGACTATATCCTGGGGACCACCGGTAAACTCATCTTT.